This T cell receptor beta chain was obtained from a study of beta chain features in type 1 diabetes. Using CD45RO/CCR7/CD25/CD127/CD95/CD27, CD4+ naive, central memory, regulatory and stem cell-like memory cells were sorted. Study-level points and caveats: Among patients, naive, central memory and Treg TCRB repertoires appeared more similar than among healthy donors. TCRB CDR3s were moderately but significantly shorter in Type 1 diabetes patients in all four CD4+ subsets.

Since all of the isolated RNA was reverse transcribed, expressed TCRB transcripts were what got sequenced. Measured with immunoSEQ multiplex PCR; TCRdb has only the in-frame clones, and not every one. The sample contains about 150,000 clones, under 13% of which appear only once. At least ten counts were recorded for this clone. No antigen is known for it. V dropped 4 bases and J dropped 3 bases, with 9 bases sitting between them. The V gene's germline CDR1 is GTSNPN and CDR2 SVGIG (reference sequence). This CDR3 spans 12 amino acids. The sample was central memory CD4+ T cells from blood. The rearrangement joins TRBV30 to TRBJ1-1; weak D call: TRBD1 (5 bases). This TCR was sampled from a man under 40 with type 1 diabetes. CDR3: CAWNVQDTEAFF. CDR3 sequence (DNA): TGTGCCTGGAACGTACAGGACACTGAAGCTTTCTTT. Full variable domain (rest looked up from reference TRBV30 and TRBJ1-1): SQTIHQWPATLVQPVGSPLSLECTVEGTSNPNLYWYRQAAGRGLQLLFYSVGIGQISSEVPQNLSASRPQDRQFILSSKKLLLSDSGFYLCAWNVQDTEAFFGQGTRLTVV.